These T cell receptor beta chains were read from a single sample in a study of T cell responses to AZD1222 COVID-19 vaccine. Data came from immunoSEQ multiplex PCR; TCRdb stores just in-frame clones and leaves some out. The sample contains 150,000 to 200,000 clones, just over 90% of which appear only once. The specimen was peripheral blood, collected on day 0 of AZD1222 vaccination. These receptors were taken from an adult in good health. Both conserved end residues are part of each CDR3. A D gene is named only where the DNA matches it firmly. Where a row states a size, it is once, few, many or the class of an expanded clone; other rows omit it.

V: TRBV12-3/TRBV12-4
D: NA
J: TRBJ1-1
size: NA
CDR3: CASRPRNREQAFF
DNA: TGTGCCAGCAGACCTCGTAACAGGGAGCAAGCTTTCTTT

V: TRBV5-4
D: NA
J: TRBJ1-4
size: NA
CDR3: CASSSNRALNEKLFF
DNA: TGTGCCAGCAGCAGCAACAGGGCCCTTAATGAAAAACTGTTTTTT

V: TRBV11-2
D: NA
J: TRBJ2-1
size: NA
CDR3: CASTLGKASYNEQFF
DNA: TGTGCCAGCACCCTGGGGAAGGCCTCCTACAATGAGCAGTTCTTC

V: TRBV3-1/TRBV3-2
D: NA
J: TRBJ2-7
size: NA
CDR3: CASSLKNHPWAAYEQYF
DNA: TGTGCCAGCAGCCTAAAAAATCACCCATGGGCCGCCTACGAGCAGTACTTC

V: TRBV18
D: NA
J: TRBJ2-6
size: NA
CDR3: CASSPGGGFSGANVLTF
DNA: TGTGCCAGCTCACCAGGGGGCGGTTTCTCTGGGGCCAACGTCCTGACTTTC

V: TRBV5-6
D: NA
J: TRBJ2-3
size: NA
CDR3: CASQKQVTDTQYF
DNA: TGTGCCAGCCAAAAACAGGTCACAGATACGCAGTATTTT

V: TRBV6-5
D: NA
J: TRBJ2-7
size: NA
CDR3: CASSLGPYYEQYF
DNA: TGTGCCAGCAGCCTGGGACCTTACTACGAGCAGTACTTC

V: TRBV6-1
D: NA
J: TRBJ1-4
size: NA
CDR3: CASSAPQGLGVNEKLFF
DNA: TGTGCCAGCAGTGCTCCACAGGGTCTGGGGGTAAATGAAAAACTGTTTTTT

V: TRBV10-1
D: TRBD1
J: TRBJ1-1
size: once
CDR3: CASSQQGLWTEAFF
DNA: TGCGCCAGCAGTCAACAGGGGCTATGGACTGAAGCTTTCTTT

V: TRBV12-3/TRBV12-4
D: NA
J: TRBJ1-2
size: NA
CDR3: CASSVGDYGYTF
DNA: TGTGCCAGCAGCGTAGGGGACTATGGCTACACCTTC

V: TRBV10-1
D: NA
J: TRBJ1-2
size: once
CDR3: CASSVGDEAANYGYTF
DNA: TGCGCCAGCAGTGTGGGGGACGAGGCTGCTAACTATGGCTACACCTTC

V: TRBV18
D: NA
J: TRBJ1-4
size: NA
CDR3: CASSQRRTGTLMNNEKLFF
DNA: TGTGCCAGCTCACAGCGACGAACCGGGACGTTGATGAATAATGAAAAACTGTTTTTT

V: TRBV6-2/TRBV6-3
D: TRBD2
J: TRBJ2-7
size: NA
CDR3: CASSYSRLAGGLMVGQYF
DNA: TGTGCCAGCAGTTACTCGAGGCTAGCGGGGGGCCTTATGGTGGGGCAGTACTTC

V: TRBV6-4
D: NA
J: TRBJ2-6
size: NA
CDR3: CASAPEAGANVLTF
DNA: TGTGCCAGCGCTCCCGAGGCTGGGGCCAACGTCCTGACTTTC

V: TRBV4-1
D: TRBD1
J: TRBJ1-2
size: NA
CDR3: CASSHRWDSTPNYGYTF
DNA: TGCGCCAGCAGCCACCGATGGGACAGCACCCCTAACTATGGCTACACCTTC

V: TRBV27
D: NA
J: TRBJ1-3
size: NA
CDR3: CASSLRGIGNTIYF
DNA: TGTGCCAGCAGTTTAAGAGGCATCGGAAACACCATATATTTT

V: TRBV6-5
D: NA
J: TRBJ2-5
size: NA
CDR3: CASGSRVETQYF
DNA: TGTGCCAGCGGAAGTAGAGTCGAGACCCAGTACTTC

V: TRBV2
D: NA
J: TRBJ2-3
size: NA
CDR3: CASSEEGFGTDTQYF
DNA: TGTGCCAGCAGTGAAGAGGGGTTCGGCACAGATACGCAGTATTTT

V: TRBV27
D: NA
J: TRBJ2-1
size: NA
CDR3: CASSFGPYYNEQFF
DNA: TGTGCCAGCAGTTTCGGGCCTTACTACAATGAGCAGTTCTTC

V: TRBV6-1
D: NA
J: TRBJ2-7
size: NA
CDR3: CASSETGGSYEQYF
DNA: TGTGCCAGCAGTGAGACAGGCGGTTCCTACGAGCAGTACTTC

V: TRBV14
D: NA
J: TRBJ2-7
size: NA
CDR3: CASSQYAGAYEQYF
DNA: TGTGCCAGCAGCCAATATGCAGGCGCCTACGAGCAGTACTTC

V: TRBV18
D: NA
J: TRBJ1-2
size: NA
CDR3: CASSPPSGSYGYTF
DNA: TGTGCCAGCTCACCACCATCCGGAAGCTATGGCTACACCTTC

V: TRBV9
D: NA
J: TRBJ1-2
size: NA
CDR3: CASSAVPGLSPHGYTF
DNA: TGTGCCAGCAGCGCAGTACCAGGCCTTAGCCCACATGGCTACACCTTC

V: TRBV12-3/TRBV12-4
D: NA
J: TRBJ2-2
size: NA
CDR3: CATPGRGELFF
DNA: TGTGCCACCCCGGGACGCGGGGAGCTGTTTTTT

V: TRBV20-1
D: NA
J: TRBJ1-1
size: NA
CDR3: CSAASWGEAFF
DNA: TGCAGTGCTGCGAGTTGGGGGGAAGCTTTCTTT

V: TRBV7-9
D: TRBD1
J: TRBJ1-1
size: NA
CDR3: CASSRDRGDTEAFF
DNA: TGTGCCAGCAGCCGGGACAGGGGTGACACTGAAGCTTTCTTT

V: TRBV27
D: NA
J: TRBJ1-1
size: NA
CDR3: CASSFGTEAFF
DNA: TGTGCCAGCAGTTTTGGCACTGAAGCTTTCTTT

V: TRBV24-1
D: TRBD2
J: TRBJ2-3
size: NA
CDR3: CATSDPTSGSTDTQYF
DNA: TGTGCCACCAGTGATCCGACTAGCGGGAGCACAGATACGCAGTATTTT

V: TRBV19
D: NA
J: TRBJ1-2
size: NA
CDR3: CASSTPGTRIYGYTF
DNA: TGTGCCAGTAGTACCCCCGGGACACGAATTTATGGCTACACCTTC

V: TRBV6-4
D: NA
J: TRBJ1-2
size: once
CDR3: CASSVAGAGPYGYTF
DNA: TGTGCCAGCAGCGTCGCGGGTGCCGGGCCGTATGGCTACACCTTC

V: TRBV6-5
D: NA
J: TRBJ1-2
size: NA
CDR3: CASSYSRREFVPSYTF
DNA: TGTGCCAGCAGTTACTCGAGGCGGGAGTTTGTGCCTAGCTACACCTTC

V: TRBV3-1/TRBV3-2
D: NA
J: TRBJ1-3
size: NA
CDR3: CASSQDISGGNTIYF
DNA: TGTGCCAGCAGCCAAGACATCTCGGGGGGAAACACCATATATTTT

V: TRBV4-1
D: NA
J: TRBJ2-3
size: NA
CDR3: CASSQIVPDTQYF
DNA: TGCGCCAGCAGCCAAATTGTGCCCGATACGCAGTATTTT

V: TRBV6-5
D: NA
J: TRBJ1-2
size: NA
CDR3: CASSYSPAVTNGYTF
DNA: TGTGCCAGCAGTTACTCGCCCGCAGTCACGAATGGCTACACCTTC

V: TRBV7-9
D: NA
J: TRBJ2-2
size: few
CDR3: CASSVGLYANTGELFF
DNA: TGTGCCAGCAGCGTCGGACTCTATGCGAACACCGGGGAGCTGTTTTTT

V: TRBV5-1
D: NA
J: TRBJ2-2
size: NA
CDR3: CASSFNREGELFF
DNA: TGCGCCAGCAGCTTTAACAGAGAGGGGGAGCTGTTTTTT

V: TRBV7-9
D: NA
J: TRBJ2-7
size: NA
CDR3: CASSSGTGYEYEQYF
DNA: TGTGCCAGCAGCTCGGGGACTGGGTACGAGTACGAGCAGTACTTC

V: TRBV2
D: TRBD1
J: TRBJ1-2
size: NA
CDR3: CASSEARDRDGYTF
DNA: TGTGCCAGCAGTGAAGCGCGGGACAGGGATGGCTACACCTTC

V: TRBV19
D: NA
J: TRBJ1-1
size: NA
CDR3: CASTRAGENTEAFF
DNA: TGTGCCAGTACCCGGGCGGGGGAGAACACTGAAGCTTTCTTT

V: TRBV15
D: NA
J: TRBJ1-4
size: NA
CDR3: CATSRDLGNEKLFF
DNA: TGTGCCACCAGCAGAGATCTCGGTAATGAAAAACTGTTTTTT

V: TRBV18
D: NA
J: TRBJ2-1
size: NA
CDR3: CASSPNRGVASNEQFF
DNA: TGTGCCAGCTCACCGAATCGTGGAGTAGCCTCTAATGAGCAGTTCTTC

V: TRBV28
D: NA
J: TRBJ1-3
size: NA
CDR3: CASSLTASGNTIYF
DNA: TGTGCCAGCAGCTTGACAGCCTCTGGAAACACCATATATTTT